This T cell receptor beta chain comes out of a study of cytomegalovirus exposure and HLA in healthy donors. Points from the study as a whole: Across donors, most TCRs were seen rarely, yet some public ones were widespread. Segments of the TCR beta V type were, in most cases, productive about 90% or about 30% of the time in an earlier analysis. Compared with the roughly 670-donor mean, an Asian-associated ancestry cluster reportedly had fewer N-insertions, according to a later analysis.

PCR employed 60 Vbeta and 13 Jbeta primers. This table comes from immunoSEQ multiplex PCR, and its TCRdb copy is limited to in-frame clones, with some not included. Of some 110,000 clones listed, roughly 66% were seen once; the top ten hold roughly 2.2%. Unmatched junction bases numbered 7, after V lost 7 bases and J lost 4 bases. The CDR3 spans 15 residues. Looked up from germline, CDR1 is MNHEY and CDR2 is SVGAGI. With respect to this clone: The target antigen is unknown.

This clonotype was sampled from a woman aged 30 to 39 in good health and CMV-seronegative. The V call is TRBV6-5, the J call TRBJ2-1; 10 positions match TRBD2. Sequencing input: PBMCs. The CDR3 region has the DNA TGTGCCAGCACCTCTAGCGGGAGAGGTTACAATGAGCAGTTCTTC. This sequence encodes CASTSSGRGYNEQFF.